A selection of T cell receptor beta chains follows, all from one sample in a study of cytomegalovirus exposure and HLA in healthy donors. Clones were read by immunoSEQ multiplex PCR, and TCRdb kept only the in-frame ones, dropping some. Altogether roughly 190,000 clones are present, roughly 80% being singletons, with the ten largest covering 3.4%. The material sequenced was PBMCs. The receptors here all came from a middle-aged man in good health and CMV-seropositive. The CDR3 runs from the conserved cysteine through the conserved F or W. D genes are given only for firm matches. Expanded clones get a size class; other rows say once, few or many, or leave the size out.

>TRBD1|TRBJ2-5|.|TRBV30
TGTGCCTGGGTGGCTCCGGGACAGGGTGCCGAGACCCAGTACTTC
CAWVAPGQGAETQYF
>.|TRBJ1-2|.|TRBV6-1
TGTGCCAGCAGCAAAGGGGGATACTATGGCTACACCTTC
CASSKGGYYGYTF
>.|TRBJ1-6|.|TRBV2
TGTGCCGGGGAACAGGACTATAATTCACCCCTCCACTTT
CAGEQDYNSPLHF
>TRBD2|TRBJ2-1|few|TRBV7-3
TGTGCCAGCAGCTTATCTGCGGGGGTCGGGGATGAGCAGTTCTTC
CASSLSAGVGDEQFF
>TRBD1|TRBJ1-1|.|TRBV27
TGTGCCAGCAGTTTAATGGGACAGGCCGAATTT
CASSLMGQAEF
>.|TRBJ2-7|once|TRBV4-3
TGCGCCAGCAGCCAAGGGACAGTTAGCTCCTACGAGCAGTACTTC
CASSQGTVSSYEQYF
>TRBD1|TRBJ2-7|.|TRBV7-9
TGTGCCAGCAGCCGAGGACAGGGAACCCTCGAGCAGTACTTC
CASSRGQGTLEQYF
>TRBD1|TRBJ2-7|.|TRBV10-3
TGTGCCATCAGTGACGCGGACAGGGGGACCTACGAGCAGTACTTC
CAISDADRGTYEQYF
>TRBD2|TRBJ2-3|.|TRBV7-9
TGTGCCAGCAGCTTAGTGCTAGCGGGAGGTCATACGCAGTATTTT
CASSLVLAGGHTQYF
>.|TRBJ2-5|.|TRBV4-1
TGCGCCAGCAGCCAAGATCGAGAGACCCAGTACTTC
CASSQDRETQYF
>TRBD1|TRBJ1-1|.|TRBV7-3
TGTGCCAGCAGCAGCGACAGGGAGAGGAGTCGATGGAACACTGAAGCTTTCTTT
CASSSDRERSRWNTEAFF
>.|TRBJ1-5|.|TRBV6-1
TGTGCCAGCAGTCCCGGGACACTTCAGCATTTT
CASSPGTLQHF
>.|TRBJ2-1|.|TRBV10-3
TGTGCCATCGCGGTAGCTGACAATGAGCAGTTCTTC
CAIAVADNEQFF
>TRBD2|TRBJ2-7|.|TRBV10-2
TGCGCCAGCGGGTCCGGGGGGGGCTACGAGCAGTACTTC
CASGSGGGYEQYF
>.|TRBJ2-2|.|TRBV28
TGTGCCAGCAGTCAACTAGCCGGGGAGCTGTTTTTT
CASSQLAGELFF
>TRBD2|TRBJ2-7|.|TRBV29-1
TGCAGCGTGGGGGGGACTAGCGGGAGACCCTACGAGCAGTACTTC
CSVGGTSGRPYEQYF
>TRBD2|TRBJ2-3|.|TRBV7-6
TGTGCCAGCAGCTTAGTACGAGCGGGGGCTAGCACAGATACGCAGTATTTT
CASSLVRAGASTDTQYF
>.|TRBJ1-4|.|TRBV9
TGTGCCAGCAGCTCCTCGACAGCAACTAATGAAAAACTGTTTTTT
CASSSSTATNEKLFF
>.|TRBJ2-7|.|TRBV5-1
TGCGCCAGCAGCTTGTCGGTGGCGGGATCCTACGAGCAGTACTTC
CASSLSVAGSYEQYF
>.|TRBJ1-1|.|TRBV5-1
TGCGCCAGCAGCTTGGTTGGACAGATGAACACTGAAGCTTTCTTT
CASSLVGQMNTEAFF
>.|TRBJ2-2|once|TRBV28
TGTGCCAGCTATAGCGACGGGGGGGAGCTGTTTTTT
CASYSDGGELFF
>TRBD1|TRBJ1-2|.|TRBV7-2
TGTGCCAGCAGCCCCCGGACAGGGAATTCTAACTATGGCTACACCTTC
CASSPRTGNSNYGYTF
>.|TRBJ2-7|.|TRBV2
TGTGCCAGCAGTGAAGACTACAGGTACGAGCAGTACTTC
CASSEDYRYEQYF